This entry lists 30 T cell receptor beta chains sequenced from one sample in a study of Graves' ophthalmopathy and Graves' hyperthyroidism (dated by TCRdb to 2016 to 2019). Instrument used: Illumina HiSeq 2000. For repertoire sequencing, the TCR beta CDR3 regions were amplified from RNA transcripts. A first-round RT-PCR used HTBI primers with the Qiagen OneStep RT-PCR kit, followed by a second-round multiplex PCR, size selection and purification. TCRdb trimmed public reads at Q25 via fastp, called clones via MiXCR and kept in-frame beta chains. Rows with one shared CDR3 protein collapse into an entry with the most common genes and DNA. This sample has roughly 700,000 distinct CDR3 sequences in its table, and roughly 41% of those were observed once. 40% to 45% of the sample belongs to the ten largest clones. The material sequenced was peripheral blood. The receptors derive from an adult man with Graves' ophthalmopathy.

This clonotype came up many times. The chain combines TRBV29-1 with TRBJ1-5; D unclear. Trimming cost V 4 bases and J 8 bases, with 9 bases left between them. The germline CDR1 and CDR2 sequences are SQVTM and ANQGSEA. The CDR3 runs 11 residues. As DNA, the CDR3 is TGCAGCGTTGGGGATCAGGAGCCCCAGCATTTT. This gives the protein CSVGDQEPQHF.

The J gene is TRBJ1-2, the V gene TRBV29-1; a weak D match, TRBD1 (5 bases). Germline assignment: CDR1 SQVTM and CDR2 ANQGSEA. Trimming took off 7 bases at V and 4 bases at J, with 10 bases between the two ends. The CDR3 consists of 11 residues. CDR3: CSAQDLYGYTF. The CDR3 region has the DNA TGCAGCGCACAGGACCTCTATGGCTACACCTTC.

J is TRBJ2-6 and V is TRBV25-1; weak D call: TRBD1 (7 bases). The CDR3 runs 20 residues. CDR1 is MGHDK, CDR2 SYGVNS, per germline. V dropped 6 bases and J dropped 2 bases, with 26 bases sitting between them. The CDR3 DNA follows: TGTGCCAGCAGCCAAGGTACCAGGGGGGCGCGGCACCCTGGGGCCAACGTCCTGACTTTC. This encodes CASSQGTRGARHPGANVLTF.

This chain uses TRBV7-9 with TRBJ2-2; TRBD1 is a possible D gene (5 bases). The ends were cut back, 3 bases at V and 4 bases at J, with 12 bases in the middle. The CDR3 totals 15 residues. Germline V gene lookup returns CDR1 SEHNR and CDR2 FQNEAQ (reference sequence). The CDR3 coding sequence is TGTGCCAGCAGCTTGGAGCAGGGTTTCACCGGGGAGCTGTTTTTT. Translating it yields CASSLEQGFTGELFF.

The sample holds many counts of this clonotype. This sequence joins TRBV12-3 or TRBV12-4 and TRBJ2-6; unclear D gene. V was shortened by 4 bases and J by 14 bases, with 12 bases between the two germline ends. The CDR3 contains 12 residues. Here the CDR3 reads CASSSGHFILTF. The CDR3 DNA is TGTGCCAGCAGTTCGGGTCACTTCATCCTGACTTTC.

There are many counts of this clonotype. CDR3 in amino acids: CASGRDGANYGYTF. DNA for the CDR3: TGCGCCAGCGGACGGGACGGCGCTAACTATGGCTACACCTTC. V and J are TRBV5-1 and TRBJ1-2; D is possibly TRBD1 (5 bases). Germline V gives CDR1 SGHRS, CDR2 YFSETQ. V lost 7 bases, J lost 0 bases, and 13 bases lay in between. The CDR3 contains 14 residues.

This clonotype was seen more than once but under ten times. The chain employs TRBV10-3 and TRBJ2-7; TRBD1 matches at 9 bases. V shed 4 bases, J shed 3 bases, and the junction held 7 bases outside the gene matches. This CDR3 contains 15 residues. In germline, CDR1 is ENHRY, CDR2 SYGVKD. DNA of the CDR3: TGTGCCATCAGTGGCAACAGGGGGCGCGTCTACGAGCAGTACTTC. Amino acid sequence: CAISGNRGRVYEQYF.

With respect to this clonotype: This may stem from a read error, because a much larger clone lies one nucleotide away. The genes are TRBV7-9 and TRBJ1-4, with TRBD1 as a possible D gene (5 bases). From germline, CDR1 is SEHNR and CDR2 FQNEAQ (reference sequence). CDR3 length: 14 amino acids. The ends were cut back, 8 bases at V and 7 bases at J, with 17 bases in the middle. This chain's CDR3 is CASGLPGGAEKLFF. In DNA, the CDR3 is TGTGCCAGCGGCCTACCGGGCGGGGCTGAAAAACTGTTTTTT.

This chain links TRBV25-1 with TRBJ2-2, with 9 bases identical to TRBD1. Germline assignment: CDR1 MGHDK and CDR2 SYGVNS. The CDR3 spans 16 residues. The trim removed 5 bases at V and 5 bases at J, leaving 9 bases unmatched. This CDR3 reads CASSPGQGTTTGELFF. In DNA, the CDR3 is TGTGCCAGCAGTCCCGGACAGGGGACGACGACCGGGGAGCTGTTTTTT.

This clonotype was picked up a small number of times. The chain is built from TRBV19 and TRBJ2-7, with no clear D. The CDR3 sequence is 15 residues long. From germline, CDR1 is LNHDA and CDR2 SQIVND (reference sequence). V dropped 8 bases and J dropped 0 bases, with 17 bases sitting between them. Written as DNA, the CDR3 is TGTGCCAGTCGTCTGGGGTTTGGCAGCTCCTACGAGCAGTACTTC. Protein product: CASRLGFGSSYEQYF.

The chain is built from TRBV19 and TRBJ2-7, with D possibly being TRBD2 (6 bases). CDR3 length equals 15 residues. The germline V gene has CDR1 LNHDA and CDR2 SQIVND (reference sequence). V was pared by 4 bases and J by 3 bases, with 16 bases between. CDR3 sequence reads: CASSKDGTPYYEQYF. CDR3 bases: TGTGCCAGTAGTAAGGACGGGACTCCTTACTACGAGCAGTACTTC. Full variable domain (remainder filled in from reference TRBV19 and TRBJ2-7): DGGITQSPKYLFRKEGQNVTLSCEQNLNHDAMYWYRQDPGQGLRLIYYSQIVNDFQKGDIAEGYSVSREKKESFPLTVTSAQKNPTAFYLCASSKDGTPYYEQYFGPGTRLTVT.

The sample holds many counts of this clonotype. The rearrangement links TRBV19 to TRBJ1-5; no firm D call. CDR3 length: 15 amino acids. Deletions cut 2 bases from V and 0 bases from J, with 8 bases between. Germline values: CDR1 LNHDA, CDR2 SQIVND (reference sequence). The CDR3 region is CASSILGNSNQPQHF. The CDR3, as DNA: TGTGCCAGTAGTATATTGGGAAATAGCAATCAGCCCCAGCATTTT.

CDR3 region: CSARDGHGSETQYF. The CDR3 DNA sequence: TGCAGTGCTAGAGACGGTCACGGCAGTGAGACCCAGTACTTC. This rearrangement joins TRBV20-1 to TRBJ2-5; no clear D. Germline V gene sequence: CDR1 DFQATT, CDR2 SNEGSKA (reference sequence). The CDR3 loop spans 14 amino acids. V was cut by 0 bases and J by 5 bases, with 13 bases left in between.

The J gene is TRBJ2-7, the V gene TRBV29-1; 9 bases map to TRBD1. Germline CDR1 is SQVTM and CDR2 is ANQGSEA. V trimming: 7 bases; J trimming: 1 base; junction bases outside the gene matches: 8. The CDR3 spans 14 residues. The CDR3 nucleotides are TGCAGCGCTAAGGACAGGGGACGATCCTACGAGCAGTACTTC. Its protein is CSAKDRGRSYEQYF.

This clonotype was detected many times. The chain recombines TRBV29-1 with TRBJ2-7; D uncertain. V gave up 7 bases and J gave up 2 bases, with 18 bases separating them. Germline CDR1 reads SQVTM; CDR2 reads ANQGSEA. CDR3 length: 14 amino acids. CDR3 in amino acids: CSAKEAAVPYEQYF. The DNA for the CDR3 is TGCAGCGCCAAAGAGGCGGCGGTTCCCTACGAGCAGTACTTC.

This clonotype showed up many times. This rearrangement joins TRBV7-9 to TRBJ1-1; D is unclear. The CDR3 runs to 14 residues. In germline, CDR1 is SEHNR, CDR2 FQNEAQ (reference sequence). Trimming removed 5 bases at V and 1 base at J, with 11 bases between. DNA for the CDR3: TGTGCCAGCAGCCCAACGGGATCGAACACTGAAGCTTTCTTT. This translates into CASSPTGSNTEAFF. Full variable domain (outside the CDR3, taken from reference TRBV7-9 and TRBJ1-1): DTGVSQNPRHKITKRGQNVTFRCDPISEHNRLYWYRQTLGQGPEFLTYFQNEAQLEKSRLLSDRFSAERPKGSFSTLEIQRTEQGDSAMYLCASSPTGSNTEAFFGQGTRLTVV.

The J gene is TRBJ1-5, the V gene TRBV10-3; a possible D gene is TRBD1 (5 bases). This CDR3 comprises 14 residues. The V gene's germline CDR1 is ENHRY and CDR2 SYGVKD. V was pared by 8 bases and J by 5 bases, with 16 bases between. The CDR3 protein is CAISGAPGDQPQHF. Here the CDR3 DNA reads TGTGCCATCTCTGGGGCCCCGGGCGATCAGCCCCAGCATTTT.

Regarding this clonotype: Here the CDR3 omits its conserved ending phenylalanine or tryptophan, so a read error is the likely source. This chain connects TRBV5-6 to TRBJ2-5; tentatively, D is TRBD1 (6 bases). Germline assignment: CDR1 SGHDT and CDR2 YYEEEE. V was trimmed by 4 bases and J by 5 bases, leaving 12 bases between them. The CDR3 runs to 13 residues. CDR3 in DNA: TGTGCCAGCAGCGTCCGGGACATCGAGACCCAGTACTTG. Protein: CASSVRDIETQYL.

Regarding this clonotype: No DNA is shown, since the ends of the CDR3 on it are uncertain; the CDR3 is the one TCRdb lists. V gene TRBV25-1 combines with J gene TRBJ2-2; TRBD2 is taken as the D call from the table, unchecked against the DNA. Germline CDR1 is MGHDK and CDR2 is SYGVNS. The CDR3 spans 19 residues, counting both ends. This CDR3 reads CASSTSVAGGILNTGELFF.

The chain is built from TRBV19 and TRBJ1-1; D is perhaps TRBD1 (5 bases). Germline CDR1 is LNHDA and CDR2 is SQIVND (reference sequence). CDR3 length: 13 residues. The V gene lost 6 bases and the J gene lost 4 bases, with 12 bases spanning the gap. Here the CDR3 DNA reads TGTGCCAGTAGCGGGGCGATGGGCACTGAAGCTTTCTTT. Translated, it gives CASSGAMGTEAFF.

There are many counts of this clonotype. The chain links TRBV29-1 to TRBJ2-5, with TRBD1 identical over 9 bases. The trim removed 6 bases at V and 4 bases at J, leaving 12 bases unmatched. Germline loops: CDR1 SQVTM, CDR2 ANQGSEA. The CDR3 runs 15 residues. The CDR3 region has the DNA TGCAGCGTCCCGGGACAGGGTATTACCCCAGAGACCCAGTACTTC. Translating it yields CSVPGQGITPETQYF.

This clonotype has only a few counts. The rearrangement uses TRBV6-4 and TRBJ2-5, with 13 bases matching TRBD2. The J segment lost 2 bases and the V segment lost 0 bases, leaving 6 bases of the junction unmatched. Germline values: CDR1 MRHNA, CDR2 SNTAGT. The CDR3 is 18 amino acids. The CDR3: CASSDSRGLAGTQETQYF. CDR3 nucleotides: TGTGCCAGCAGTGACTCGCGGGGACTAGCGGGGACACAAGAGACCCAGTACTTC.

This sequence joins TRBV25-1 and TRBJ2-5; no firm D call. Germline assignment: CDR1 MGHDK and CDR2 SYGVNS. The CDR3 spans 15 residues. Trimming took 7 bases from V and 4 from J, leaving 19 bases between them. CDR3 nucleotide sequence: TGTGCCAGCACAAGCCCAGGTTCTTTGGGAGAGACCCAGTACTTC. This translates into CASTSPGSLGETQYF.

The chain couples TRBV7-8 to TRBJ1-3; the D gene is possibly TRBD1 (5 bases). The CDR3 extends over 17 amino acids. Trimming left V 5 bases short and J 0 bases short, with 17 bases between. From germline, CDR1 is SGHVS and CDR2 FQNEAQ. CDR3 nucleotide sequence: TGTGCCAGCAGCCTAACCGGGACTCTGCTCTCTGGAAACACCATATATTTT. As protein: CASSLTGTLLSGNTIYF. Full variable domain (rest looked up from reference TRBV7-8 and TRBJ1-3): GAGVSQSPRYKVAKRGQDVALRCDPISGHVSLFWYQQALGQGPEFLTYFQNEAQLDKSGLPSDRFFAERPEGSVSTLKIQRTQQEDSAVYLCASSLTGTLLSGNTIYFGEGSWLTVV.

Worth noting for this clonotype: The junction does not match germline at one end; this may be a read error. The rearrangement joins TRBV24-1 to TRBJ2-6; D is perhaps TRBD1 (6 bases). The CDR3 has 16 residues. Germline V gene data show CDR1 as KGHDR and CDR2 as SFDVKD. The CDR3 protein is CASSLGQPSGANVLTF. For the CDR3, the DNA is TGTGCCAGCAGTTTAGGACAGCCCTCTGGGGCCAACGTCCTGACTTTC.

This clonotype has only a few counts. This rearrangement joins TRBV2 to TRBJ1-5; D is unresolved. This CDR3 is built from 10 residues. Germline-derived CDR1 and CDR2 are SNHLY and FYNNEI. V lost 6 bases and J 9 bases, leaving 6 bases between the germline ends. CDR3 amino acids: CASSSPPQHF. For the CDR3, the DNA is TGTGCCAGCAGCTCCCCGCCCCAGCATTTT.

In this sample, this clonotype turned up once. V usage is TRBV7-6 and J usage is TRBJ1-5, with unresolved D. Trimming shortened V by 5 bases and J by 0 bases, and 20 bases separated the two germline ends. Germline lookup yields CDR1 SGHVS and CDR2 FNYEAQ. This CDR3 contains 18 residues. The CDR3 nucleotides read TGTGCCAGCAGCCAAGATCCGTGGCAGGAACATAGCAATCAGCCCCAGCATTTT. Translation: CASSQDPWQEHSNQPQHF.

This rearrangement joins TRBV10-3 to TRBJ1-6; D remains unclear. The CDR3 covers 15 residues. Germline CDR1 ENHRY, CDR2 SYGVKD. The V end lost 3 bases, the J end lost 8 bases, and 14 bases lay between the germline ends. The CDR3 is CAISDATDYDSPLHF. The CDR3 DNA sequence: TGTGCCATCAGTGACGCAACGGATTATGATTCACCCCTCCACTTT.

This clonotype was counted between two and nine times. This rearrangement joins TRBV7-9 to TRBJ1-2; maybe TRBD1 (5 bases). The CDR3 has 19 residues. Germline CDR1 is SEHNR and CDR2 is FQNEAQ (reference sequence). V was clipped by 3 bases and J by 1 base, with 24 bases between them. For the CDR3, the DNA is TGTGCCAGCAGCTTTTATCCGGGGTTCGGGAGGGACGATAACTATGGCTACACCTTC. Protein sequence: CASSFYPGFGRDDNYGYTF.

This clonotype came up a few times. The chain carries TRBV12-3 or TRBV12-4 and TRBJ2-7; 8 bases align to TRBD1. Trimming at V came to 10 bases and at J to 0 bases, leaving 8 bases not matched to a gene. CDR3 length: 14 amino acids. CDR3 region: CATMRTGISYEQYF. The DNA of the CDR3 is TGTGCCACCATGCGGACAGGGATCTCCTACGAGCAGTACTTC.